The rows below give T cell receptor beta chains drawn from one sample of a study of blood T cell repertoires in COVID-19. The table came from immunoSEQ multiplex PCR; TCRdb's copy has only in-frame clones and leaves some out. The sample shows under 20,000 clones, roughly 80% of them seen only once. Input material: peripheral blood. These receptors were taken from a man older than 75 with active COVID-19. The CDR3 runs from the conserved cysteine through the conserved F or W. A D gene is named only where the DNA matches it firmly. The size entry is marked missing in some rows and otherwise reads once, few, many or a size class.

D: NA
J: TRBJ2-3
V: TRBV6-5
size: once
DNA: TGTGCCAGCAGTCCCCGGATAGCGCTTACAGATACGCAGTATTTT
CDR3: CASSPRIALTDTQYF

D: NA
J: TRBJ1-2
V: TRBV19
size: NA
DNA: TGTGCCAGTAGTGCCACAGGGATCTATGGCTACACCTTC
CDR3: CASSATGIYGYTF

D: NA
J: TRBJ2-4
V: TRBV14
size: NA
DNA: TGTGCCAGCAGTCTAGGACAGTACAAAAACATTCAGTACTTC
CDR3: CASSLGQYKNIQYF

D: TRBD2
J: TRBJ2-2
V: TRBV2
size: NA
DNA: TGTGCCAGCAGTGAATCGCGGGGGACCGGGGAGCTGTTTTTT
CDR3: CASSESRGTGELFF

D: NA
J: TRBJ2-1
V: TRBV4-1
size: NA
DNA: TGCGCCAGCAGCCAAGACGGTGGGGGGTCCGATCATGAGCAGTTCTTC
CDR3: CASSQDGGGSDHEQFF

D: TRBD2
J: TRBJ2-1
V: TRBV7-9
size: NA
DNA: TGTGCCAGCAGCTTAGGACTAGCGGGAGGGGACAATGAGCAGTTCTTC
CDR3: CASSLGLAGGDNEQFF

D: TRBD2
J: TRBJ2-7
V: TRBV28
size: once
DNA: TGTGCCAGCAGTCCATGGACTAGCGGAACCTACGAGCAGTACTTC
CDR3: CASSPWTSGTYEQYF

D: NA
J: TRBJ2-5
V: TRBV5-8
size: once
DNA: TGTGCCAGCAGCTTGGCCTTGACGGGAGAGACCCAGTACTTC
CDR3: CASSLALTGETQYF

D: NA
J: TRBJ2-6
V: TRBV2
size: NA
DNA: TGTGCCAGCAGGCGGCAGGGGCAGAGCTCTGGGGCCAACGTCCTGACTTTC
CDR3: CASRRQGQSSGANVLTF

D: TRBD1
J: TRBJ2-7
V: TRBV30
size: NA
DNA: TGTGCCTGGAGGTTGACAGGGGCCTCCTACGAGCAGTACTTC
CDR3: CAWRLTGASYEQYF

D: NA
J: TRBJ1-4
V: TRBV15
size: NA
DNA: TGTGCCACCAGCAGAGGAGGCAGAAATGAAAAACTGTTTTTT
CDR3: CATSRGGRNEKLFF

D: TRBD2
J: TRBJ2-1
V: TRBV19
size: NA
DNA: TGTGCCAGTAGCCAGACTAGCGGGAGAACCTTCTCCTACAATGAGCAGTTCTTC
CDR3: CASSQTSGRTFSYNEQFF

D: TRBD1
J: TRBJ2-2
V: TRBV24-1
size: NA
DNA: TGTGCCACCAGTGGCTCAGGGGGCGGAACCGGGGAGCTGTTTTTT
CDR3: CATSGSGGGTGELFF

D: TRBD2
J: TRBJ2-1
V: TRBV14
size: NA
DNA: TGTGCCAGCAGCAACCTCGGGACTAGCGGATACAATGAGCAGTTCTTC
CDR3: CASSNLGTSGYNEQFF